These 9 T cell receptor beta chains were all obtained from the same sample, sequenced in a study of OX40 agonist ivuxolimab in advanced cancers. The method behind the library was the immunoSEQ multiplex PCR assay. In its TCRdb copy, this immuneACCESS table keeps in-frame sequences only and misses some clones. Where compared with another copy, unresolved V genes explain less than half of these, and the others have no known cause. The sample table shows approximately 90,000 clones, and under 95% are seen once. Roughly 9.4% of the sample is in the top ten clones. The material was CD4+ or CD8+ T cells sorted from blood, obtained in a trial of the OX40 agonist ivuxolimab. The receptors shown here come from an adult with an advanced solid tumor such as melanoma, head and neck, liver or kidney cancer.

The chain joins TRBV5-1 to TRBJ2-1; D possibly corresponds to TRBD1 (6 bases). V was shortened by 2 bases and J by 6 bases, with 9 bases between the two germline ends. The CDR3 is 13 amino acids. In germline, CDR1 is SGHRS, CDR2 YFSETQ. The CDR3 DNA reads TGCGCCAGCAGCTTCGGACAGTTCAATGAGCAGTTCTTC. This gives the protein CASSFGQFNEQFF.

The J gene is TRBJ2-7, the V gene TRBV5-1; possibly TRBD1 for D (6 bases). The CDR3 totals 15 residues. CDR1 and CDR2 (germline): SGHRS, YFSETQ. The V gene lost 4 bases and the J gene lost 0 bases, with 14 bases spanning the gap. In DNA form, the CDR3 reads TGCGCCAGCAGCGGAGGACAGATCCTCTCCTACGAGCAGTACTTC. Translating it yields CASSGGQILSYEQYF. The variable domain in full, completed from reference TRBV5-1 and TRBJ2-7, reads KAGVTQTPRYLIKTRGQQVTLSCSPISGHRSVSWYQQTPGQGLQFLFEYFSETQRNKGNFPGRFSGRQFSNSRSEMNVSTLELGDSALYLCASSGGQILSYEQYFGPGTRLTVT.

V gene TRBV9 combines with J gene TRBJ2-7; the D gene could be TRBD1 or TRBD2 (6 bases each). This CDR3 has 15 residues. Germline V CDR1 and CDR2: SGDLS, YYNGEE. The germline V and J ends were trimmed by 0 bases and 3 bases, with 13 bases remaining between them. DNA of the CDR3: TGTGCCAGCAGCGTAGAGTGGGGGGCCGGCTACGAGCAGTACTTC. Translation: CASSVEWGAGYEQYF.

This chain joins TRBV11-2 and TRBJ2-7; 7 bases are a match to TRBD2. The CDR3 totals 15 residues. V gave up 0 bases and J gave up 1 base; unmatched junction bases: 3. The germline gives CDR1 SGHAT, CDR2 FQNNGV. The CDR3 nucleotides are TGTGCCAGCAGCTTAGAGGGAGGGAGGTCCTACGAGCAGTACTTC. This encodes CASSLEGGRSYEQYF. Looking up the rest from reference TRBV11-2 and TRBJ2-7 gives the full variable domain: EAGVAQSPRYKIIEKRQSVAFWCNPISGHATLYWYQQILGQGPKLLIQFQNNGVVDDSQLPKDRFSAERLKGVDSTLKIQPAKLEDSAVYLCASSLEGGRSYEQYFGPGTRLTVT.

This chain connects TRBV21-1 to TRBJ2-7; TRBD2, the table's D call, lacks a check against the DNA. TRBV21-1 constitutes a pseudogene. This CDR3 spans 15 amino acids. Here the CDR3 DNA reads TGTGCCAGCAGCAAAGTACTAGCATGCGACTACGAGCAGTACTTC. Amino acid sequence: CASSKVLACDYEQYF.

The chain carries TRBV4-1 and TRBJ2-4; D uncertain. CDR3 length: 13 residues. Germline CDR1 MGHRA, CDR2 YSYEKL. The ends were cut back, 2 bases at V and 8 bases at J, with 10 bases in the middle. CDR3 in DNA: TGCGCCAGCAGCCAACGGGCAGGAGACATTCAGTACTTC. Amino acid sequence: CASSQRAGDIQYF.

The chain uses TRBV27 and TRBJ2-7; 9 nucleotides line up with TRBD1. The V gene end was trimmed by 5 bases and the J gene end by 6 bases; junction bases not matched to a gene: 11. Germline-derived CDR1 and CDR2 are MNHEY and SMNVEV (reference sequence). This CDR3 contains 15 residues. The CDR3 reads CASSPFGTGSTEQYF. The CDR3 DNA reads TGTGCCAGCAGTCCTTTTGGGACAGGGAGTACCGAGCAGTACTTC.

This chain links TRBV27 with TRBJ2-2; unclear D gene. This CDR3 is 13 amino acids long. Trimming took 2 bases from V and 1 from J, leaving 2 bases between them. The germline gives CDR1 MNHEY, CDR2 SMNVEV (reference sequence). The CDR3 reads CASSLVNTGELFF. Here the CDR3 DNA reads TGTGCCAGCAGTTTAGTGAACACCGGGGAGCTGTTTTTT.

This clone was counted a single time. The genes are TRBV7-2 and TRBJ2-7, with D tentatively TRBD1 or TRBD2 (5 bases each). CDR1 and CDR2 from the germline V gene are SGHTA and FQGNSA. CDR3 size: 15 residues. V lost 5 bases, J lost 0 bases, and 14 bases lay in between. In DNA form, the CDR3 reads TGTGCCAGCAGCCCAACCGGGACGGTCTCCTACGAGCAGTACTTC. The encoded protein is CASSPTGTVSYEQYF.